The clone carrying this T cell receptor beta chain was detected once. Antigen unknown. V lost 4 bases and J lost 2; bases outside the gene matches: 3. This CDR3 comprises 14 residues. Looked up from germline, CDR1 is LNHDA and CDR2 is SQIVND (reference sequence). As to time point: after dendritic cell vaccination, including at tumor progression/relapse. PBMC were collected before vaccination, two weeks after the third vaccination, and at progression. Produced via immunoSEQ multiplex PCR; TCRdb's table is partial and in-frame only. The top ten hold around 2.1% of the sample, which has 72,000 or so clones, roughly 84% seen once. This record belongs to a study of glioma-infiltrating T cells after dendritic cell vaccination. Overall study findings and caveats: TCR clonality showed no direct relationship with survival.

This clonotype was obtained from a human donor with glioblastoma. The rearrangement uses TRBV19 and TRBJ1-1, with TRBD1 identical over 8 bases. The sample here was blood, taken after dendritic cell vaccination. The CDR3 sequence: CASSRTGRNTEAFF. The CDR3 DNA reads TGTGCCAGTAGTAGGACAGGGAGAAACACTGAAGCTTTCTTT.